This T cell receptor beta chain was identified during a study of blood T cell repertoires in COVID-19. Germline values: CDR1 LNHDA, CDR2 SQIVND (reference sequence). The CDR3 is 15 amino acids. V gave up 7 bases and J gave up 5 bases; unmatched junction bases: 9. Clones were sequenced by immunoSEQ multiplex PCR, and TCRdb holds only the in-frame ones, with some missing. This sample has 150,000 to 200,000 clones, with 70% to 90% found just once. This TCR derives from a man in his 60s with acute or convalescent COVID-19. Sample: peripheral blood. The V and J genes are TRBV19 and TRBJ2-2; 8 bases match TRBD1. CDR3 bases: TGTGCCAGTACCCCGGGCAGGGGGCTAACCGGGGAGCTGTTTTTT. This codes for CASTPGRGLTGELFF.